The T cell receptor beta chain under discussion was sequenced for a study of lymphopenia after photon versus proton radiotherapy. Study-level points and caveats: Photon-treated patients lost naive T cells and TCR diversity; proton-treated stayed stable.

Clones were read by immunoSEQ multiplex PCR, and TCRdb kept only the in-frame ones, dropping some. Counted here are about 30,000 clones, about 86% occurring once; the ten biggest clones make up around 50%. Remarks on this clone: Antigen specificity is unknown.

Trimming shortened V by 1 base and J by 0 bases, and 7 bases separated the two germline ends. Germline lookup yields CDR1 KGHSH and CDR2 LQKENI. This CDR3 region has 16 residues. The origin of this receptor is a woman aged 60 to 75 with cholangiocarcinoma. Some clones in this sample may be carry-over from other donors' samples. The starting material was peripheral blood, obtained from a patient treated with proton-based radiotherapy. V usage is TRBV18 and J usage is TRBJ2-6; D remains ambiguous. This CDR3 reads CASSPQGLSGANVLTF. In DNA, the CDR3 is TGTGCCAGCTCACCACAGGGCCTCTCTGGGGCCAACGTCCTGACTTTC.